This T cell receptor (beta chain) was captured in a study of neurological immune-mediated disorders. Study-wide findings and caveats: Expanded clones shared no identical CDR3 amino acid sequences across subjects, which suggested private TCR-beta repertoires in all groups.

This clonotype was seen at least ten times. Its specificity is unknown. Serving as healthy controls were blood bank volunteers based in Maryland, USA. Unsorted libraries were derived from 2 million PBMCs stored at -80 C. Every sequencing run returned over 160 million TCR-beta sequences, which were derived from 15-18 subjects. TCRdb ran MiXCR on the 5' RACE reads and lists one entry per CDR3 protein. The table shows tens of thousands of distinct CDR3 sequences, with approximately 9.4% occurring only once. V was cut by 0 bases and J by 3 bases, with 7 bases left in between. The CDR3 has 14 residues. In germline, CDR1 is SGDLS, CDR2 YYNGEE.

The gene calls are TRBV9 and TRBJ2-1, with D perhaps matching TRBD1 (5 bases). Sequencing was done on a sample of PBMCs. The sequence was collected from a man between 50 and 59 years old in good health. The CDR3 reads CASSVVTGYNEQFF. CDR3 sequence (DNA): TGTGCCAGCAGCGTAGTAACAGGCTACAATGAGCAGTTCTTC.